A single TCR beta chain is shown here with its context. Its cognate antigen is unknown. Researchers set a sequencing depth target of 1 in 200,000 to 1 in 1 million T cells. Sequencing used immunoSEQ multiplex PCR; TCRdb keeps in-frame clones, though not all of them. The sample carries about 50,000 clones, approximately 87% recorded once. These data are taken from a study of cytotoxic CD8 clonotypes in ibrutinib-treated CLL. Study-level information: Once patients had received a median around 12 months of treatment, range 6 to 36, response samples were obtained. Study results and limitations: Lymph node repertoires were not studied, and sampling times were unmatched.

V was trimmed by 3 bases and J by 3 bases, leaving 17 bases between them. CDR3 length: 16 amino acids. CDR1 and CDR2 (germline): SGHAT, FQNNGV. The material was PBMCs, obtained after 24 months of ibrutinib treatment. The TCR comes from a human donor with chronic lymphocytic leukemia. The V and J genes are TRBV11-2 and TRBJ2-5; D may be TRBD2 (5 bases). CDR3 nucleotides: TGTGCCAGCAGCTTGGGCCCGGGAAATAGAGAAGAGACCCAGTACTTC. This translates into CASSLGPGNREETQYF.